This is a list of T cell receptor beta chains from one sample in a study of cytomegalovirus exposure and HLA in healthy donors. Assay: immunoSEQ multiplex PCR; the TCRdb copy retains only in-frame clones and omits some. The data hold 250,000 or so clones, with about 93% observed a single time. Specimen: PBMCs. Receptors originate from a girl aged 2-15 years in good health and CMV-seronegative. The CDR3 runs from the conserved cysteine through the conserved F or W.

V gene: TRBV5-6; CDR3 length: 16; CDR3 protein: CASLRTASMNTGELFF
V gene: TRBV5-4; CDR3 length: 13; CDR3 protein: CASSRDRGLGYTF
V gene: TRBV27; CDR3 length: 15; CDR3 protein: CASSSRQGSNYGYTF
V gene: TRBV28; CDR3 length: 17; CDR3 protein: CASSFPLVKEGNTEAFF
V gene: TRBV5-4; CDR3 length: 16; CDR3 protein: CASSQQGIATNEKLFF
V gene: TRBV19; CDR3 length: 16; CDR3 protein: CASSIGGGRKAYEQYF
V gene: TRBV20-1; CDR3 length: 11; CDR3 protein: CSGGLSNEQFF
V gene: TRBV5-4; CDR3 length: 13; CDR3 protein: CASSFWDSEKLFF
V gene: TRBV6-1; CDR3 length: 16; CDR3 protein: CASSERQGPYAYEQYF
V gene: TRBV6-1; CDR3 length: 13; CDR3 protein: CAGGQGGNQPQHF
V gene: TRBV6-5; CDR3 length: 14; CDR3 protein: CASRSGQGVSKAFF
V gene: TRBV5-6; CDR3 length: 18; CDR3 protein: CASGSDLRDTLAKNIQYF
V gene: TRBV19; CDR3 length: 19; CDR3 protein: CASSIDLVAGESATDTQYF
V gene: TRBV15; CDR3 length: 17; CDR3 protein: CATSREGITGITGSYTF
V gene: TRBV6-5; CDR3 length: 15; CDR3 protein: CASSYSPGGADTQYF
V gene: TRBV5-1; CDR3 length: 13; CDR3 protein: CASSLGQPYGYTF
V gene: TRBV7-9; CDR3 length: 18; CDR3 protein: CASSLGTSGRVSYNEQFF
V gene: TRBV19; CDR3 length: 13; CDR3 protein: CASSPPGTDTQYF
V gene: TRBV27; CDR3 length: 17; CDR3 protein: CASSPGLAVSSYNEQFF
V gene: TRBV19; CDR3 length: 15; CDR3 protein: CASSPGTGSNQPQHF
V gene: TRBV7-2; CDR3 length: 15; CDR3 protein: CASSLDSGRGGEQFF
V gene: TRBV29-1; CDR3 length: 15; CDR3 protein: CSVEKWSGREEKLFF
V gene: TRBV6-6; CDR3 length: 15; CDR3 protein: CASSKDRGSYTEAFF
V gene: TRBV7-9; CDR3 length: 15; CDR3 protein: CASSSPAGPKTEAFF
V gene: TRBV11-2; CDR3 length: 15; CDR3 protein: CASSLLAGARNEQYF
V gene: TRBV7-9; CDR3 length: 13; CDR3 protein: CSSSLRDYYEQYF
V gene: TRBV18; CDR3 length: 17; CDR3 protein: CASSPRSPDRGNQPQHF
V gene: TRBV7-8; CDR3 length: 16; CDR3 protein: CASSHSRAGGGETQYF
V gene: TRBV4-1; CDR3 length: 18; CDR3 protein: CASSQEPTSGLRTGELFF
V gene: TRBV18; CDR3 length: 15; CDR3 protein: CASSPDAGQARRAFF
V gene: TRBV13; CDR3 length: 16; CDR3 protein: CASSLGLAGTQETQYF
V gene: TRBV9; CDR3 length: 16; CDR3 protein: CASSVGRSAAKNIQYF
V gene: TRBV7-6; CDR3 length: 16; CDR3 protein: CASRSLAGENTGELFF
V gene: TRBV11-2; CDR3 length: 16; CDR3 protein: CASSLASGLGADEQYF
V gene: TRBV13; CDR3 length: 16; CDR3 protein: CASSASGTRSMNEQFF
V gene: TRBV7-9; CDR3 length: 15; CDR3 protein: CASSPGSAPSDEQFF
V gene: TRBV5-1; CDR3 length: 13; CDR3 protein: CASSLGGSSEAFF
V gene: TRBV12-5; CDR3 length: 17; CDR3 protein: CASGLRQGVDMNTEAFF
V gene: TRBV6-1; CDR3 length: 14; CDR3 protein: CASSVGPTGDTQYF
V gene: TRBV5-4; CDR3 length: 16; CDR3 protein: CASTMSQVFGSDEQYF
V gene: TRBV4-1; CDR3 length: 16; CDR3 protein: CASSQGAGNPGHEQYF